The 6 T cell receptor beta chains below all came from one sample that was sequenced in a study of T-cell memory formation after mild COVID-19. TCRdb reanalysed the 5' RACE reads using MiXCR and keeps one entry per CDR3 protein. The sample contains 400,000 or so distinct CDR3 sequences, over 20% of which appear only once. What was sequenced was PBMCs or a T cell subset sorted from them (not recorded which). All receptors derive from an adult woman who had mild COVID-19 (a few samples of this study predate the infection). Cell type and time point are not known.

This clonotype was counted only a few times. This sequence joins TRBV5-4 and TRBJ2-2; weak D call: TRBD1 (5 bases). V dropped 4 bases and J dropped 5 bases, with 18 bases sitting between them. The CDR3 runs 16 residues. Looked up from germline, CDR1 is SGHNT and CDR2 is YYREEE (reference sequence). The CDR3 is CASSHIPETVTGELFF. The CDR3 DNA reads TGTGCCAGCAGCCATATCCCCGAGACAGTTACCGGGGAGCTGTTTTTT. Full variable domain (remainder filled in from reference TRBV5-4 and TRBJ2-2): ETGVTQSPTHLIKTRGQQVTLRCSSQSGHNTVSWYQQALGQGPQFIFQYYREEENGRGNFPPRFSGLQFPNYSSELNVNALELDDSALYLCASSHIPETVTGELFFGEGSRLTVL.

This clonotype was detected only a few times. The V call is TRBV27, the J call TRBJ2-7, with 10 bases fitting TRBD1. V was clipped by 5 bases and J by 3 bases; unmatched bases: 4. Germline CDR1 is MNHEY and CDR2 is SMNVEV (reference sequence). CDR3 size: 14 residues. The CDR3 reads CASSQGQGNYEQYF. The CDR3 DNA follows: TGTGCCAGCAGTCAGGGACAGGGGAACTACGAGCAGTACTTC.

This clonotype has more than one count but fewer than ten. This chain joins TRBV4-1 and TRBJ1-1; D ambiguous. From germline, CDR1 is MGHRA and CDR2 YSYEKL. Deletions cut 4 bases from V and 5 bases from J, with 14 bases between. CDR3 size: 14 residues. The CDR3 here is CASSPVRAETEAFF. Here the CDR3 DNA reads TGCGCCAGCAGCCCCGTTAGAGCGGAGACTGAAGCTTTCTTT.

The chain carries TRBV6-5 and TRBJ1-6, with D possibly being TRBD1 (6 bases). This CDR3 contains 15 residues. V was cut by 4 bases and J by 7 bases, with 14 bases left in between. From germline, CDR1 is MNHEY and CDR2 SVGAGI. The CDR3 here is CASSLTGTMNSPLHF. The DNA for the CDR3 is TGTGCCAGCAGTTTAACCGGGACAATGAATTCACCCCTCCACTTT.

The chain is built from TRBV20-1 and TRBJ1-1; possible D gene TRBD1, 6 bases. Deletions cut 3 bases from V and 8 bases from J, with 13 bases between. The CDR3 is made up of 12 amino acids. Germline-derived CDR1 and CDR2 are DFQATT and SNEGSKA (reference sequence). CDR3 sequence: CSARVRDNEAFF. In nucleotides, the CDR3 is TGCAGTGCTAGGGTCCGGGACAACGAAGCTTTCTTT.

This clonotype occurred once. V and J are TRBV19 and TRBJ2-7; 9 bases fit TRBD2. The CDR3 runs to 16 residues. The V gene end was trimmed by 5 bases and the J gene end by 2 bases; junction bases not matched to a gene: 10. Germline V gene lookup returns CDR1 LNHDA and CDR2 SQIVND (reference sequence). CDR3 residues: CASSPRPREGTYEQYF. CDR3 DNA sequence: TGTGCCAGTAGTCCCCGCCCGCGGGAGGGTACCTACGAGCAGTACTTC. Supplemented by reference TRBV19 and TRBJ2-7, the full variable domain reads DGGITQSPKYLFRKEGQNVTLSCEQNLNHDAMYWYRQDPGQGLRLIYYSQIVNDFQKGDIAEGYSVSREKKESFPLTVTSAQKNPTAFYLCASSPRPREGTYEQYFGPGTRLTVT.